This T cell receptor (beta chain) emerged from a study of cytomegalovirus exposure and HLA in healthy donors. Study-level points and caveats: Later analysis showed TCR association rates varying by HLA locus, highest for DRB1 and lowest for HLA-C.

Both 60 Vbeta primers and 13 Jbeta primers went into the PCR. The method was immunoSEQ multiplex PCR; TCRdb's version includes in-frame clones alone and lacks a portion of them. The sample lists 100,000 or so clones; about 81% were seen once. Of note for this clone: No antigen is known for it.

V dropped 5 bases and J dropped 5 bases, with 12 bases sitting between them. The V gene's germline CDR1 is MNHNY and CDR2 SVGAGI (reference sequence). The CDR3 sequence is 14 residues long. This rearrangement joins TRBV6-6 to TRBJ2-2; D gene uncertain. Sequencing used PBMCs. The receptor was derived from a man aged 25-40 years in good health and CMV-seronegative. The CDR3 sequence: CASSHGIRTGELFF. The CDR3 DNA sequence: TGTGCCAGCAGTCACGGTATTCGGACCGGGGAGCTGTTTTTT.